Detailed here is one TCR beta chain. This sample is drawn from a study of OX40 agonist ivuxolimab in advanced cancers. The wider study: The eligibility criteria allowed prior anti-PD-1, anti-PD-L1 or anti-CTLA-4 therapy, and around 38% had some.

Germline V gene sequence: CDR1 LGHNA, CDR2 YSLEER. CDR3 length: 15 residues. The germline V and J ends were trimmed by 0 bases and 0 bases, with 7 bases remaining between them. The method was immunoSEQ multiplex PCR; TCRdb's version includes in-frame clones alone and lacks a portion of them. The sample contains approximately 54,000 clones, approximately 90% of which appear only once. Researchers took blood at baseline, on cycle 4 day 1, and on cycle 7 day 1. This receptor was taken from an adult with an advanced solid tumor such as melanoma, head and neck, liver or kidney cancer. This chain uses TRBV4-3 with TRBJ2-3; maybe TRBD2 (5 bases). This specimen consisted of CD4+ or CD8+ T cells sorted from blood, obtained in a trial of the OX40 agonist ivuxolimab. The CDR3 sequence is CASSQDGGSTDTQYF. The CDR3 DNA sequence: TGCGCCAGCAGCCAAGATGGCGGGAGCACAGATACGCAGTATTTT.